This TCR beta chain emerged from a study of blood T cell repertoires in COVID-19. Study context: Acute and convalescent COVID-19 samples came from the United States, Italy and Spain. T cells, B-cell-depleted T cells, or PBMCs supplied cDNA or gDNA.

Original processing notes: How many nucleated cells were present was estimated from reference gene primer amplification. Here immunoSEQ multiplex PCR was the method, and the copy in TCRdb shows in-frame clones only, minus some. V, J and clone size reflect that table, while D and trimming were determined from the DNA. The sample consists of around 250,000 clones, around nine tenths of them appearing once. CDR1 is LNHDA and CDR2 is SQIVND in the germline V gene (reference sequence). Trimming cost V 5 bases and J 9 bases; bases outside gene matches: 20. This CDR3 has 18 residues. This receptor was taken from a woman aged 55-70 years who had recovered from COVID-19. The material sequenced was peripheral blood. The V and J genes are TRBV19 and TRBJ1-5; 9 bases agree with TRBD1. CDR3 region: CASSPPGQGSYLARPQHF. The CDR3 DNA reads TGTGCCAGTAGTCCCCCGGGACAGGGCTCCTACCTAGCTCGGCCCCAGCATTTT.